What follows are 19 T cell receptor beta chains derived from one specimen sequenced in a study of cytomegalovirus exposure and HLA in healthy donors (dated by TCRdb to about 2017). Libraries were made using the immunoSEQ multiplex PCR assay. TCRdb obtained this table from immuneACCESS and retained in-frame rearrangements with V and J assigned. These tables miss some clones; where compared with another copy, unresolved V genes account for less than half of the shortfall, and the remainder is unexplained. The sample contains 71,000 or so clones, about 94% of them found a single time. Jointly, the top ten make up roughly 1.4% of the sample. Source material: PBMCs. The origin of the receptors is a man between 18 and 29 years old in good health and CMV-seropositive.

The rearrangement links TRBV19 to TRBJ2-7; 14 bases agree with TRBD2. The CDR3 length is 18 residues. CDR1 and CDR2 from the germline V gene are LNHDA and SQIVND (reference sequence). The ends lost 6 bases at V and 1 base at J; junction bases unmatched: 11. The CDR3 nucleotides read TGTGCCAGTAGCACCGGGACTAGCGGGAGATCGCCGTCCTACGAGCAGTACTTC. It is translated as CASSTGTSGRSPSYEQYF.

The chain combines TRBV4-1 with TRBJ2-4, with 9 positions matching TRBD1. Per germline, CDR1 MGHRA and CDR2 YSYEKL. J was trimmed by 3 bases and V by 0 bases; bases with no gene match: 15. This CDR3 is built from 20 residues. The CDR3 DNA sequence: TGCGCCAGCAGCCAAGATCGAACAGGGGGCCAAGGGTTTGGCAAAAACATTCAGTACTTC. It is translated as CASSQDRTGGQGFGKNIQYF.

This chain joins TRBV23-1 and TRBJ2-2; D perhaps matches TRBD1 (6 bases). TRBV23-1 falls under the ORF class, with uncertain function. This CDR3 spans 13 amino acids. The ends were cut back, 0 bases at V and 11 bases at J, with 10 bases in the middle. CDR3 loop: CASSQSHRDELFF. The DNA for the CDR3 is TGCGCCAGCAGTCAATCGCACAGGGACGAGCTGTTTTTT.

The chain carries TRBV29-1 and TRBJ2-2; maybe TRBD2 (6 bases). The length of the CDR3 is 14 residues. Trimming shortened V by 5 bases and J by 5 bases, and 15 bases separated the two germline ends. The germline CDR1 and CDR2 sequences are SQVTM and ANQGSEA. CDR3 residues: CSVRGGLRTGELFF. CDR3 nucleotides: TGCAGCGTTCGTGGCGGACTACGGACCGGGGAGCTGTTTTTT.

This chain uses TRBV7-3 with TRBJ2-1, with 13 bases that match TRBD2. V shed 2 bases, J shed 5 bases, and the junction held 0 bases outside the gene matches. In germline, CDR1 is SGHTA, CDR2 FQGTGA. The CDR3 runs to 15 residues. The CDR3 region has the DNA TGTGCCAGCAGCTTAGGACTAGCGGGGGACAATGAGCAGTTCTTC. Amino acids: CASSLGLAGDNEQFF.

This clone was recorded only once. In nucleotides, the CDR3 is TGTGCCAGCGGACTAGCAGGCTCAGAGACCCAGTACTTC. This sequence encodes CASGLAGSETQYF. The J gene is TRBJ2-5, the V gene TRBV4-2, with TRBD2 identical over 8 bases. The trim removed 8 bases at V and 4 bases at J, leaving 6 bases unmatched. The CDR3 totals 13 residues. Germline CDR1 and CDR2: LGHNA and YNFKEQ.

This clone was seen once. V usage is TRBV11-2 and J usage is TRBJ1-5; D possibly corresponds to TRBD1 (5 bases). The CDR3 runs to 14 residues. Trimming took 3 bases from V and 3 from J, leaving 9 bases between them. Germline CDR1 SGHAT, CDR2 FQNNGV. The CDR3 here is CASSFWGDNQPQHF. In DNA, the CDR3 is TGTGCCAGCAGCTTCTGGGGGGACAATCAGCCCCAGCATTTT.

The chain joins TRBV6-6 to TRBJ1-1; no definite D call. The germline V gene has CDR1 MNHNY and CDR2 SVGAGI (reference sequence). The germline V and J ends were trimmed by 2 bases and 1 base, with 11 bases remaining between them. This CDR3 spans 15 amino acids. Written as DNA, the CDR3 is TGTGCCAGCAGTTACCGAGGAACTTCGAACACTGAAGCTTTCTTT. This translates into CASSYRGTSNTEAFF.

The CDR3 nucleotides are TGTGCCAGCAGCTTGGCCCGGGGTCAGGGGACAGATACGCAGTATTTT. This sequence encodes CASSLARGQGTDTQYF. The chain recombines TRBV5-4 with TRBJ2-3; possible D gene TRBD1, 6 bases. This CDR3 is built from 16 residues. Germline CDR1 SGHNT, CDR2 YYREEE (reference sequence). Trimming pared 0 bases from V and 3 bases from J, leaving 14 bases between. The full variable domain, rest sourced from reference TRBV5-4 and TRBJ2-3, is ETGVTQSPTHLIKTRGQQVTLRCSSQSGHNTVSWYQQALGQGPQFIFQYYREEENGRGNFPPRFSGLQFPNYSSELNVNALELDDSALYLCASSLARGQGTDTQYFGPGTRLTVL.

The chain uses TRBV6-1 and TRBJ2-1; 12 positions agree with TRBD1. The length of the CDR3 is 13 residues. Germline V gene data show CDR1 as MNHNS and CDR2 as SASEGT. The J segment lost 8 bases and the V segment lost 11 bases, leaving 7 bases of the junction unmatched. The CDR3 here is CAGRGTGGDEQFF. In DNA, the CDR3 is TGTGCCGGGAGAGGGACAGGGGGCGATGAGCAGTTCTTC.

The chain combines TRBV9 with TRBJ2-2, with TRBD2 matching 8 bases. Trimming cost V 5 bases and J 6 bases; bases outside gene matches: 12. CDR3 size: 16 residues. Germline V CDR1 and CDR2: SGDLS, YYNGEE. CDR3 region: CASSYAGGRSPGELFF. The DNA for the CDR3 is TGTGCCAGCAGTTACGCGGGAGGCCGGAGTCCCGGGGAGCTGTTTTTT. Using reference TRBV9 and TRBJ2-2 for the parts outside the CDR3, the full variable domain is DSGVTQTPKHLITATGQRVTLRCSPRSGDLSVYWYQQSLDQGLQFLIQYYNGEERAKGNILERFSAQQFPDLHSELNLSSLELGDSALYFCASSYAGGRSPGELFFGEGSRLTVL.

In DNA, the CDR3 is TGCGCCAGCAGCCCCGCCCTAGCGGGAGGCTCCTACGAGCAGTACTTC. Translation: CASSPALAGGSYEQYF. The chain uses TRBV4-1 and TRBJ2-7; 11 bases are shared with TRBD2. Unmatched junction bases numbered 5, after V lost 4 bases and J lost 0 bases. Germline lookup yields CDR1 MGHRA and CDR2 YSYEKL. The CDR3 spans 16 residues.

V and J are TRBV18 and TRBJ1-2, with TRBD1 matching 8 bases. Germline V gives CDR1 KGHSH, CDR2 LQKENI. V was pared by 4 bases and J by 3 bases, with 4 bases of the junction left unmatched. The CDR3 extends over 14 amino acids. The CDR3 reads CASSLGQGDYGYTF. The CDR3 DNA reads TGTGCCAGCTCACTTGGACAGGGAGACTATGGCTACACCTTC.

Only one count was recorded for this clone. This chain connects TRBV6-1 to TRBJ2-1; 7 bases agree with TRBD1. Trimming at V came to 4 bases and at J to 10 bases, leaving 16 bases not matched to a gene. CDR3 length: 16 amino acids. Looked up from germline, CDR1 is MNHNS and CDR2 is SASEGT. CDR3 residues: CASSASAGTVKAEQFF. CDR3 DNA sequence: TGTGCCAGCAGTGCCTCCGCCGGGACAGTTAAGGCCGAGCAGTTCTTC.

This sequence joins TRBV13 and TRBJ1-4; tentative D call: TRBD1 (6 bases). The V end was cut by 5 bases, the J end by 7 bases, with 17 bases between. Germline lookup yields CDR1 PRHDT and CDR2 FYEKMQ (reference sequence). The CDR3 contains 15 residues. The CDR3 spells CASSQTKGGGEKLFF. The DNA for the CDR3 is TGTGCCAGCAGCCAGACCAAAGGGGGTGGTGAAAAACTGTTTTTT.

The chain has TRBV5-1 and TRBJ1-2, with 7 bases lining up with TRBD1. With 0 bases clipped from V and 5 bases from J, the junction kept 4 bases outside the gene matches. CDR3 size: 14 residues. Germline V CDR1 and CDR2: SGHRS, YFSETQ. The chain's CDR3 is CASSLGGDSYGYTF. For the CDR3, the DNA is TGCGCCAGCAGCTTGGGCGGGGACAGTTATGGCTACACCTTC.

This clone was observed a single time. This sequence joins TRBV10-3 and TRBJ2-7, with TRBD2 matching 8 bases. This CDR3 comprises 14 residues. Germline assignment: CDR1 ENHRY and CDR2 SYGVKD. V was pared by 4 bases and J by 6 bases, with 8 bases of the junction left unmatched. The CDR3 loop is CAISAGGGTLEQYF. The CDR3, as DNA: TGTGCCATCAGTGCCGGGGGGGGAACTCTCGAGCAGTACTTC.

This clone was seen just once. The genes are TRBV6-5 and TRBJ2-3; no firm D call. In germline, CDR1 is MNHEY, CDR2 SVGAGI. The CDR3 loop spans 11 amino acids. Trimming shortened V by 4 bases and J by 6 bases, and 5 bases separated the two germline ends. The DNA of the CDR3 is TGTGCCAGCAGTTTCGGGGATACGCAGTATTTT. This encodes CASSFGDTQYF.

The chain is built from TRBV27 and TRBJ2-7, with TRBD2 matching over 7 bases. The germline CDR1 and CDR2 sequences are MNHEY and SMNVEV (reference sequence). This CDR3 comprises 16 residues. V lost 4 bases, J lost 3 bases, and 12 bases stayed unmatched. The CDR3 reads CASSSLASGIVYEQYF. The DNA of the CDR3 is TGTGCCAGCAGTTCCCTGGCTAGCGGTATTGTCTACGAGCAGTACTTC.